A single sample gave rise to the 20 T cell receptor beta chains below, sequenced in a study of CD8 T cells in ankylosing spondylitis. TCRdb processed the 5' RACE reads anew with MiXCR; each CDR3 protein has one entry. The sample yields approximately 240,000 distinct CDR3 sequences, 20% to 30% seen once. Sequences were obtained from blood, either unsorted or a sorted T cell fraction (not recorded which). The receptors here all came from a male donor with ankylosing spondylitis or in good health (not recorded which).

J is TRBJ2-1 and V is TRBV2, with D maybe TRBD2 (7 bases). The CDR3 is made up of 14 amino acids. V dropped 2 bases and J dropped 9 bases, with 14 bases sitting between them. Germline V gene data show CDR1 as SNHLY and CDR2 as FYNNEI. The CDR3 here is CASSESVAGAEQFF. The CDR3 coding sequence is TGTGCCAGCAGTGAATCTGTCGCGGGGGCTGAGCAGTTCTTC.

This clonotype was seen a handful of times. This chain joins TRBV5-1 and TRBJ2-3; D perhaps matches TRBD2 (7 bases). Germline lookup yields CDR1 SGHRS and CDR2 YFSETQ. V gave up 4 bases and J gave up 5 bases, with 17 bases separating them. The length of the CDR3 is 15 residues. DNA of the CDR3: TGCGCCAGCAGCCCCGCCGGGGGGCGTAAAGATACGCAGTATTTT. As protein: CASSPAGGRKDTQYF.

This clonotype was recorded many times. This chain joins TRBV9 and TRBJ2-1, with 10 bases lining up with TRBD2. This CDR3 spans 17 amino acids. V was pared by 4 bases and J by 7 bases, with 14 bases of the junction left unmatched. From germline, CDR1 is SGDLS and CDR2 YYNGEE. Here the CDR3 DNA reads TGTGCCAGCAGCTACCTTCCCACTAGCGGGGTCCTTAATGAGCAGTTCTTC. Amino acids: CASSYLPTSGVLNEQFF. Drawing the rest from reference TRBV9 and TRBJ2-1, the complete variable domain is DSGVTQTPKHLITATGQRVTLRCSPRSGDLSVYWYQQSLDQGLQFLIQYYNGEERAKGNILERFSAQQFPDLHSELNLSSLELGDSALYFCASSYLPTSGVLNEQFFGPGTRLTVL.

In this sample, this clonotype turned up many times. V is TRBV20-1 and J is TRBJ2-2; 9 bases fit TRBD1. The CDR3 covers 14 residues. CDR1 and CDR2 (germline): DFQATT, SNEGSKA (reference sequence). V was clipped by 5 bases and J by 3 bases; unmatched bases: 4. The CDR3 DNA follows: TGCAGTGCTGGACAGGGGTCGGACACCGGGGAGCTGTTTTTT. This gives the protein CSAGQGSDTGELFF.

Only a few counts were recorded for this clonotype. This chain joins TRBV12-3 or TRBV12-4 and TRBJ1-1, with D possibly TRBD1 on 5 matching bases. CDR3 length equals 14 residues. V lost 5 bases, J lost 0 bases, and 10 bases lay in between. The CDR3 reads CASSIHRMNTEAFF. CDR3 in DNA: TGTGCCAGCAGTATCCACAGGATGAACACTGAAGCTTTCTTT.

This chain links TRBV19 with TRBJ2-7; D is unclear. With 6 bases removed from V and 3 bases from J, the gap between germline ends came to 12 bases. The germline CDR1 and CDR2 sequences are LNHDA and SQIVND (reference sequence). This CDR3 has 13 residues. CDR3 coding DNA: TGTGCCAGTAGCGTGGGAAGTGGCTACGAGCAGTACTTC. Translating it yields CASSVGSGYEQYF.

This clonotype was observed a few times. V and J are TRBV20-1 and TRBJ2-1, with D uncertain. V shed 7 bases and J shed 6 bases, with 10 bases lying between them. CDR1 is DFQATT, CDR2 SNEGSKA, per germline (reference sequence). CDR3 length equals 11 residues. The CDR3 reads CSGLGLNEQFF. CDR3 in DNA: TGCAGTGGCCTAGGGCTCAATGAGCAGTTCTTC.

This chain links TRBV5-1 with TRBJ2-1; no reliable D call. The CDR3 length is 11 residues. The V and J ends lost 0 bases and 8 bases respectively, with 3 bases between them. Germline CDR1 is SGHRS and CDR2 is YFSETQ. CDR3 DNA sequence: TGCGCCAGCAGCTTGGAACATGAGCAGTTCTTC. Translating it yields CASSLEHEQFF.

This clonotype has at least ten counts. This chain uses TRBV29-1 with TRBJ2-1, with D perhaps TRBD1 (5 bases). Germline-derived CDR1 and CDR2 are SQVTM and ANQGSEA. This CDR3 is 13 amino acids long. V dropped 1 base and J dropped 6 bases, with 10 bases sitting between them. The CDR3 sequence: CSVEGTYGNEQFF. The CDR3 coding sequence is TGCAGCGTTGAAGGGACATATGGCAATGAGCAGTTCTTC.

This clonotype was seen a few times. Here the CDR3 DNA reads TGTGCCACCAGCAGAGAAGTCGGGACTAGCTCTTACGAGCAGTACTTC. As protein: CATSREVGTSSYEQYF. The chain uses TRBV15 and TRBJ2-7; 9 nucleotides align to TRBD2. The CDR3 has 16 residues. Germline loops: CDR1 LNHNV, CDR2 YYDKDF (reference sequence). V lost 0 bases, J lost 4 bases, and 7 bases stayed unmatched.

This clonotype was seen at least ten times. In DNA form, the CDR3 reads TGTGCCATCAGTGAGTCCGGGGATACGCAGTATTTT. Encoded protein: CAISESGDTQYF. This sequence joins TRBV10-3 and TRBJ2-3, with D unclear. Germline V gene sequence: CDR1 ENHRY, CDR2 SYGVKD. The CDR3 totals 12 residues. V was cut by 0 bases and J by 6 bases, with 4 bases left in between.

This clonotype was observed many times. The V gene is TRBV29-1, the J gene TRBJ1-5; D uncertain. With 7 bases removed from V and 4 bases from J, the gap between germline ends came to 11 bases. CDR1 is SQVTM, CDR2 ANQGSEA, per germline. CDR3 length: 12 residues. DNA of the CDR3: TGCAGCGCCAGAAACGGGAATCAGCCCCAGCATTTT. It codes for CSARNGNQPQHF.

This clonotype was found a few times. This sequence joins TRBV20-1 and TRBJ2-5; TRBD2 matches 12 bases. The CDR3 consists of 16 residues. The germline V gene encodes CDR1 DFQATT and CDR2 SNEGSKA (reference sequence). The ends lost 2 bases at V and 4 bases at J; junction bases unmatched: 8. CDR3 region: CSARSLAGGQGETQYF. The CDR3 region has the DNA TGCAGTGCTAGATCTCTAGCGGGGGGGCAGGGAGAGACCCAGTACTTC.

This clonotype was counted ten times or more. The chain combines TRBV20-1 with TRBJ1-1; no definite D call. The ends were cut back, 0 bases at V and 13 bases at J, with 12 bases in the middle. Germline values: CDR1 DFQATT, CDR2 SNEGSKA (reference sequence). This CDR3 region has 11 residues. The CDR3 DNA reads TGCAGTGCTAGAGATTTGGGTAAGGGTTTCTTT. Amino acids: CSARDLGKGFF.

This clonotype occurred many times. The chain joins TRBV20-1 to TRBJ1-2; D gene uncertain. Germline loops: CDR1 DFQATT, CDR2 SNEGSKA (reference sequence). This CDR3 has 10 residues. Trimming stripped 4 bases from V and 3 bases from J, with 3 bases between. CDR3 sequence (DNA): TGCAGTGCTACGTACTATGGCTACACCTTC. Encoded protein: CSATYYGYTF.

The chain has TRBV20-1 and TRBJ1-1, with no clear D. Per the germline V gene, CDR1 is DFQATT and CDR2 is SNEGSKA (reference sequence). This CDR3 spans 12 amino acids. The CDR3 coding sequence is TGCAGCGGGATAGGGATGAACACTGAAGCTTTCTTT. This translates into CSGIGMNTEAFF.

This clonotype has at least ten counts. DNA for the CDR3: TGTGCCATCAGGGAAGGACAGGACTATGGCTACACCTTC. It translates to CAIREGQDYGYTF. V is TRBV10-3 and J is TRBJ1-2, with TRBD1 matching over 7 bases. The V and J ends lost 6 bases and 3 bases, in that order; junction bases with no gene match: 4. Germline CDR1 ENHRY, CDR2 SYGVKD. The CDR3 sequence is 13 residues long.

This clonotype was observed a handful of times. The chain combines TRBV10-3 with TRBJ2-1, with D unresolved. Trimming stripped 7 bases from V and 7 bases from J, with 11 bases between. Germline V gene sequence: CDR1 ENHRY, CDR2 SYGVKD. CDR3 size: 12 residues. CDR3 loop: CAIKGAENEQFF. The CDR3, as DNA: TGTGCCATCAAAGGTGCGGAGAATGAGCAGTTCTTC.

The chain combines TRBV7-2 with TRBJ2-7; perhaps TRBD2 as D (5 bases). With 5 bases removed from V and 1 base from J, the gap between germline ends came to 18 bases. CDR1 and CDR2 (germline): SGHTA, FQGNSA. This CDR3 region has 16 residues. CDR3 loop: CASSHPSGFKSYEQYF. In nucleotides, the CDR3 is TGTGCCAGCAGCCATCCGTCGGGGTTCAAGTCCTACGAGCAGTACTTC.

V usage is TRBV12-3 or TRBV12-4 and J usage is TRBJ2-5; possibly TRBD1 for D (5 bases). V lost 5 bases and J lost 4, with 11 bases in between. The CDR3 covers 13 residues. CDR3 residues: CASSIDSPETQYF. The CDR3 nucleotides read TGTGCCAGCAGTATCGACAGCCCAGAGACCCAGTACTTC.